Below, one T cell receptor (beta chain) is given with its context. Its target is unknown. This specimen comes from a study of blood T cell dynamics during melanoma immunotherapy. Study-wide points: It remained unknown if the driving T cell clones were melanoma-specific. PBMC repertoires of eventual disease-control patients split at W3 into clonality or diversity gains.

DNA loading was fixed at roughly 360 ng for all bulk PBMC samples. Profiling relied on immunoSEQ multiplex PCR, and the TCRdb table lists in-frame clones only, not all of them. The sample yields about 8,400 clones, around 85% seen once. Trimming at V came to 2 bases and at J to 3 bases, leaving 5 bases not matched to a gene. Germline-derived CDR1 and CDR2 are SEHNR and FQNEAQ (reference sequence). The CDR3 is made up of 15 amino acids. Time point specified: week 3, after first cycle of checkpoint inhibitor. Response was assessed by RECIST 1.1 at 12 weeks, except a couple of rapid progressors. V is TRBV7-9 and J is TRBJ2-7; TRBD1 aligns across 9 bases. This clonotype was sampled from a human donor with melanoma. Sequencing used blood, obtained from a patient treated with checkpoint blockade. CDR3 sequence (DNA): TGTGCCAGCAGCTTAAGGGGACAGGGACTCTACGAGCAGTACTTC. Translation: CASSLRGQGLYEQYF.